The 13 T cell receptor beta chains below all came from one sample that was sequenced in a study of blood T cell repertoires in COVID-19. The data were produced by immunoSEQ multiplex PCR, yet TCRdb's version contains in-frame clones alone and is incomplete. The sample has nearly 200,000 clones; 84% are singletons. The material sequenced was peripheral blood. These receptors all stem from a woman aged 70-85 years with active or convalescent COVID-19.

The chain carries TRBV28 and TRBJ1-2; 11 bases align to TRBD1. This CDR3 is built from 14 residues. V shed 4 bases and J 7 bases; nucleotides not matched to a gene: 5. In germline, CDR1 is MDHEN, CDR2 SYDVKM. DNA for the CDR3: TGTGCCAGCAGTTCCTATGGACAGGGGGCTGGCTACACCTTC. Amino acids: CASSSYGQGAGYTF.

The V and J genes are TRBV19 and TRBJ2-3, with TRBD2 as a possible D gene (5 bases). The CDR3 sequence is 13 residues long. Germline CDR1 is LNHDA and CDR2 is SQIVND (reference sequence). V was clipped by 7 bases and J by 2 bases, with 10 bases between them. CDR3 DNA sequence: TGTGCCAGTATGGGAGTGATCACAGATACGCAGTATTTT. Protein: CASMGVITDTQYF.

The chain couples TRBV5-1 to TRBJ1-2, with TRBD1 matching over 9 bases. The CDR3 is made up of 17 amino acids. J was trimmed by 3 bases and V by 4 bases; bases with no gene match: 13. Per the germline V gene, CDR1 is SGHRS and CDR2 is YFSETQ. The CDR3 region is CASSQAGTGSRYYGYTF. The DNA for the CDR3 is TGCGCCAGCAGCCAAGCCGGGACAGGGTCTCGATACTATGGCTACACCTTC.

V usage is TRBV19 and J usage is TRBJ1-2; maybe TRBD1 (6 bases). The CDR3 is 15 residues long. Trimming pared 3 bases from V and 8 bases from J, leaving 19 bases between. In germline, CDR1 is LNHDA, CDR2 SQIVND (reference sequence). CDR3: CASSIQGHSRSGYTF. In DNA form, the CDR3 reads TGTGCCAGTAGTATCCAGGGACATTCTCGAAGCGGCTACACCTTC.

This clone was recorded a few times. This chain uses TRBV27 with TRBJ1-6; 9 bases match TRBD1. The CDR3 length is 17 residues. With V trimmed by 3 bases and J by 7 bases, 10 bases remained unmatched. CDR1 and CDR2 from the germline V gene are MNHEY and SMNVEV (reference sequence). CDR3 residues: CASSFRRAGTGNSPLHF. CDR3 in DNA: TGTGCCAGCAGTTTTCGGAGGGCCGGGACAGGGAATTCACCCCTCCACTTT.

J is TRBJ2-2 and V is TRBV28; 7 bases agree with TRBD1. The CDR3 extends over 15 amino acids. Germline V gives CDR1 MDHEN, CDR2 SYDVKM. V was pared by 5 bases and J by 2 bases, with 5 bases of the junction left unmatched. The chain's CDR3 is CASSPGDSNTGELFF. DNA of the CDR3: TGTGCCAGCAGTCCAGGGGACAGCAACACCGGGGAGCTGTTTTTT.

The chain is built from TRBV14 and TRBJ2-7; D is possibly TRBD2 (5 bases). V was trimmed by 4 bases and J by 3 bases, leaving 13 bases between them. The CDR3 sequence is 14 residues long. Germline V lookup: CDR1 SGHDN, CDR2 FVKESK. The CDR3, as DNA: TGTGCCAGCAGCCCCCGGACCGGGGTCTACGAGCAGTACTTC. It is translated as CASSPRTGVYEQYF.

The chain is built from TRBV19 and TRBJ1-5; 7 nucleotides align to TRBD1. CDR1 and CDR2 from the germline V gene are LNHDA and SQIVND (reference sequence). This CDR3 comprises 12 residues. J gave up 7 bases and V 5 bases, and 2 bases lay outside the gene matches. The CDR3 reads CASSGGQQPQHF. DNA for the CDR3: TGTGCCAGTAGTGGGGGACAGCAGCCCCAGCATTTT.

The chain employs TRBV6-5 and TRBJ2-5; TRBD2 matches 9 bases. The ends lost 7 bases at V and 3 bases at J; junction bases unmatched: 6. Germline lookup yields CDR1 MNHEY and CDR2 SVGAGI. The CDR3 spans 14 residues. This CDR3 is CASTPGLAEETQYF. DNA for the CDR3: TGTGCCAGCACGCCGGGACTAGCTGAAGAGACCCAGTACTTC.

J is TRBJ2-7 and V is TRBV9; the D is unclear. V lost 0 bases, J lost 2 bases, and 9 bases lay in between. The CDR3 extends over 14 amino acids. Germline lookup yields CDR1 SGDLS and CDR2 YYNGEE. This CDR3 reads CASSVEAGTYEQYF. The CDR3 nucleotides are TGTGCCAGCAGCGTAGAGGCAGGAACCTACGAGCAGTACTTC.

The CDR3 nucleotides read TGCGCCCCCGGCAGGGTCGATGGCTACACCTTC. Encoded protein: CAPGRVDGYTF. The chain is built from TRBV10-2 and TRBJ1-2; a possible D gene is TRBD1 (5 bases). Germline V gene data show CDR1 as WSHSY and CDR2 as SAAADI. Trimming stripped 11 bases from V and 6 bases from J, with 13 bases between. The CDR3 runs 11 residues.

The chain has TRBV28 and TRBJ2-7; D may be TRBD2 (6 bases). The CDR3 has 14 residues. CDR1 MDHEN and CDR2 SYDVKM come from the germline V gene. Trimming cost V 5 bases and J 2 bases, with 13 bases left between them. CDR3 amino acids: CASSPAAGPYEQYF. Written as DNA, the CDR3 is TGTGCCAGCAGTCCCGCCGCGGGGCCCTACGAGCAGTACTTC.

Here the CDR3 DNA reads TGTGCCAGCAGCTCCCTTAGCGGGGGCTACAATGAGCAGTTCTTC. Translation: CASSSLSGGYNEQFF. The chain couples TRBV6-2 or TRBV6-3 to TRBJ2-1; TRBD2 matches 9 bases. This CDR3 is built from 15 residues. V lost 6 bases, J lost 3 bases, and 6 bases stayed unmatched. The germline V gene has CDR1 MNHEY and CDR2 SVGEGT.